This T cell receptor beta chain was retrieved from a study of neoadjuvant anti-PD-1 for oral cavity cancer. Study-wide background: Around day 43, patients without progression received a fourth nivolumab dose before surgery.

PBMC libraries mostly used about 490 ng of input genomic DNA, with six replicates per sample. TCRdb keeps only in-frame clones here, not all; method: immunoSEQ multiplex PCR. Altogether about 14,000 clones are present, 76% being singletons, with the ten largest covering 2% to 2.5%. Points from the study as a whole: Post-nivolumab, blood T cell clonality was significantly elevated in non-responders.

Time point in this sample: after neoadjuvant nivolumab, at surgical resection. No culture or expansion preceded analysis of these blood cells. This clone was recorded only once. The target antigen is unknown. This receptor was taken from a person between 40 and 80 years old with oral cavity squamous cell carcinoma. Specimen: PBMCs, collected after nivolumab (anti-PD-1) treatment.

The CDR3 DNA is TGTGCCAGCAGCTTAAGCGGAGCTGCCTACAATGAGCAGTTCTTC. This sequence encodes CASSLSGAAYNEQFF. The chain links TRBV7-3 to TRBJ2-1; D is unclear. V lost 1 base and J 2 bases, leaving 9 bases between the germline ends. CDR3 size: 15 residues. Germline V gene lookup returns CDR1 SGHTA and CDR2 FQGTGA.